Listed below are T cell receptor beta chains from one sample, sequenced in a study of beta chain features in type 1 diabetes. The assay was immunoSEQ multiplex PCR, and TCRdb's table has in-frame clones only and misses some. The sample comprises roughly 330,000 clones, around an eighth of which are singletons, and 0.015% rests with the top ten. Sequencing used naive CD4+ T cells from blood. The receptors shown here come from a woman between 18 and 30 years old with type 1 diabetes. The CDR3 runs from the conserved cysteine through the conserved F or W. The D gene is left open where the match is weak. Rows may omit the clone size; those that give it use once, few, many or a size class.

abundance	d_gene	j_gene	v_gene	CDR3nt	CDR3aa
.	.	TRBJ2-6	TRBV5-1	TGCGCCAGCAGTTATAATACAGGGGCCAACGTCCTGACTTTC	CASSYNTGANVLTF
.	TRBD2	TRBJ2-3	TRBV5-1	TGCGCCAGCAGCTCGGCTACCGGGACTAGCGGCTGGGATACGCAGTATTTT	CASSSATGTSGWDTQYF
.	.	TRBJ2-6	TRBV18	TGTGCCAGCTCACCAACTGGGGCGGGGTCTGGGGCCAACGTCCTGACTTTC	CASSPTGAGSGANVLTF
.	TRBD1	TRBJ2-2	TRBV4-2	TGTGCCAGCAGCCAACCCGAACAGGGGACCGGGGAGCTGTTTTTT	CASSQPEQGTGELFF
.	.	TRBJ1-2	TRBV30	TGTGCCTGGAGGGCGGGGGGCGGCTATGGCTACACCTTC	CAWRAGGGYGYTF
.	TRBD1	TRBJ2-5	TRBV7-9	TGTGCCAGCAGCATGGGACAGGAGGCCGAGACCCAGTACTTC	CASSMGQEAETQYF
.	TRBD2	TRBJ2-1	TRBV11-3	TGTGCCAGCAGTCGGCTAGCGGCTAATGAGCAGTTCTTC	CASSRLAANEQFF
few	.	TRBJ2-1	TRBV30	TGTGCCTGGAGTGTACAGTACAATGAGCAGTTCTTC	CAWSVQYNEQFF
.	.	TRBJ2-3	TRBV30	TGTGCCTGGAGTGTAGGGGCAGATACGCAGTATTTT	CAWSVGADTQYF
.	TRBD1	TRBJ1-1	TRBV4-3	TGCGCCAGCAGCCAAGGACAGGGCAGGGCAGGGTACACTGAAGCTTTCTTT	CASSQGQGRAGYTEAFF
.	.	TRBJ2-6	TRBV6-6	TGTGCCAGCAGTCCAAAGGGGGTTTGGGCCAACGTCCTGACTTTC	CASSPKGVWANVLTF
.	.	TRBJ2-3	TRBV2	TGTGCCAGCAGTGTTTCGGCAGGAGATACGCAGTATTTT	CASSVSAGDTQYF
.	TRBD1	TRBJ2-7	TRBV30	TGTGCCTGGAACCTGGGACAGTTCCCTTACGAGCAGTACTTC	CAWNLGQFPYEQYF
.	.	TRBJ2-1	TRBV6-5	TGTGCCAGTACCCCGCCGGGAAACAATGAGCAGTTCTTC	CASTPPGNNEQFF
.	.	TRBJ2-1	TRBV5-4	TGTGCCAGCAGTTATCCCCTGACTCGGAAAAGCAATGAGCAGTTCTTC	CASSYPLTRKSNEQFF
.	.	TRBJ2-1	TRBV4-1	TGCGCCAGCAGCCAAGATATAGGCAGTACTACCTACAATGAGCAGTTCTTC	CASSQDIGSTTYNEQFF
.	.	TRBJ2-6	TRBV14	TGTGCCAGCAGCCCCATCTCTGGGGCCAACGTCCTGACTTTC	CASSPISGANVLTF
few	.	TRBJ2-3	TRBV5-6	TGTGCCAGCAGTTCCCAGGTGACAGATACGCAGTATTTT	CASSSQVTDTQYF
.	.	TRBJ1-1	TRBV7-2	TGTGCCAGCAGCCACCCACAGTTGAACACTGAAGCTTTCTTT	CASSHPQLNTEAFF
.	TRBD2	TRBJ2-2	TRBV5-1	TGCGCCAGCAGCGAGGGACTAGCGGGAGTTCTCACCGGGGAGCTGTTTTTT	CASSEGLAGVLTGELFF
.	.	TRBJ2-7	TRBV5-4	TGTGCCAGCAGCTTGGCAGTCAACTCCTACGAGCAGTACTTC	CASSLAVNSYEQYF
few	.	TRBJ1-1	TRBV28	TGTGCCAGCTTTACGGGATCCGAAGCTTTCTTT	CASFTGSEAFF
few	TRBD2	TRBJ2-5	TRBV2	TGTGCCAGCACCCTGTTAGCGGGAGGGCCCCAAGAGACCCAGTACTTC	CASTLLAGGPQETQYF
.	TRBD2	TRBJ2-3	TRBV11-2	TGTGCCAGCAGCCCACTAGCGGGAGGGGATACGCAGTATTTT	CASSPLAGGDTQYF
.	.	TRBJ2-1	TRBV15	TGTGCCACCAGCAGAGATAGAGGGATCTCCTACAATGAGCAGTTCTTC	CATSRDRGISYNEQFF
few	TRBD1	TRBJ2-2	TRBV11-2	TGTGCCAGCAAATTTCCGCGACAGGGACGAGGGGAGCTGTTTTTT	CASKFPRQGRGELFF
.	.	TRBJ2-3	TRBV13	TGTGCCAGCAGCCCCCCTAGCCTCACAGATACGCAGTATTTT	CASSPPSLTDTQYF
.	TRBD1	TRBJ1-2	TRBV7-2	TGTGCCAGCAGCTGGGGACAGGGAGGGGGCTACACCTTC	CASSWGQGGGYTF
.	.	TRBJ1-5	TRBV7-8	TGTGCCAGCAGCTTTCGTAGCAATCAGCCCCAGCATTTT	CASSFRSNQPQHF